These 26 T cell receptor beta chains share one sample of origin, sequenced in a study of siplizumab effects on memory and regulatory T cells. Sequenced by immunoSEQ multiplex PCR; TCRdb stores in-frame clones only, minus some. The sample has about 100,000 clones, around nine tenths seen once. The sequencing sample was made of non-Treg CD4+ T cells sorted from blood. The receptors shown here come from a human donor in good health.

The chain couples TRBV7-9 to TRBJ2-3; 8 nucleotides line up with TRBD2. This CDR3 contains 15 residues. With 3 bases clipped from V and 1 base from J, the junction kept 3 bases outside the gene matches. Per the germline V gene, CDR1 is SEHNR and CDR2 is FQNEAQ (reference sequence). Here the CDR3 reads CASSFTSGRTDTQYF. The CDR3, as DNA: TGTGCCAGCAGCTTTACTAGCGGTCGCACAGATACGCAGTATTTT.

The chain couples TRBV6-1 to TRBJ1-4, with D hard to call. The CDR3 extends over 13 amino acids. Between the trimmed V and J ends, which lost 9 bases and 5 bases, there was a span of 13 bases. CDR1 is MNHNS, CDR2 SASEGT, per germline. The CDR3 is CASSGITNEKLFF. The CDR3 DNA reads as TGTGCCAGTTCGGGGATCACAAATGAAAAACTGTTTTTT.

The CDR3 nucleotides are TGTGCCAGCAGCGTAGGGACTAGCGAGGGGACCCAGTACTTC. Its protein is CASSVGTSEGTQYF. The chain couples TRBV9 to TRBJ2-5, with 9 bases fitting TRBD2. Germline V gene sequence: CDR1 SGDLS, CDR2 YYNGEE. The CDR3 is made up of 14 amino acids. Trimming took 0 bases from V and 7 from J; bases not matched to a gene: 4.

This chain links TRBV2 with TRBJ2-7; TRBD2 matches 14 bases. In germline, CDR1 is SNHLY, CDR2 FYNNEI. The trim removed 4 bases at V and 3 bases at J, leaving 2 bases unmatched. There are 15 residues in the CDR3. The CDR3 sequence is CASSGGLAGVYEQYF. The CDR3 coding sequence is TGTGCCAGCAGTGGGGGACTAGCGGGAGTCTACGAGCAGTACTTC.

The chain is built from TRBV6-5 and TRBJ2-7, with TRBD2 matching 12 bases. Germline trimming cut 6 bases from V and 9 bases from J; bases unmatched to any gene: 6. Germline loops: CDR1 MNHEY, CDR2 SVGAGI. The CDR3 has 13 residues. CDR3 bases: TGTGCCAGCAGAAGACTAGCGGGAGAGGTGCAGTACTTC. Protein sequence: CASRRLAGEVQYF.

V and J are TRBV7-3 and TRBJ2-1; 7 bases are a match to TRBD2. J lost 7 bases, V lost 2 bases, and 5 bases had no gene match. Germline CDR1 is SGHTA and CDR2 is FQGTGA. This CDR3 is 14 amino acids long. The CDR3 region has the DNA TGTGCCAGCAGCTTATCGAGCGGGACGAATGAGCAGTTCTTC. Translation gives CASSLSSGTNEQFF.

The CDR3 is CASSDEQGLADYNEQFF. CDR3 sequence (DNA): TGTGCCAGCAGTGACGAACAAGGACTAGCGGATTATAATGAGCAGTTCTTC. V is TRBV2 and J is TRBJ2-1; TRBD2 aligns across 10 bases. There are 17 residues in the CDR3. The germline V gene encodes CDR1 SNHLY and CDR2 FYNNEI. After removal of 3 bases from V and 7 bases from J, the junction contained 12 bases not matched to a gene.

This chain links TRBV6-6 with TRBJ2-5; the D is unclear. CDR3 length: 15 amino acids. V shed 2 bases and J shed 2 bases, with 12 bases lying between them. The germline V gene has CDR1 MNHNY and CDR2 SVGAGI (reference sequence). The CDR3 sequence is CASSYHNGPQETQYF. The CDR3 coding sequence is TGTGCCAGCAGTTACCACAACGGTCCACAAGAGACCCAGTACTTC.

The CDR3 region is CASRYTGKIQETQYF. DNA for the CDR3: TGTGCCAGCAGGTACACGGGGAAGATCCAAGAGACCCAGTACTTC. V and J are TRBV6-6 and TRBJ2-5; tentatively, D is TRBD2 (5 bases). This CDR3 is built from 15 residues. Trimming shortened V by 6 bases and J by 1 base, and 15 bases separated the two germline ends. Per the germline V gene, CDR1 is MNHNY and CDR2 is SVGAGI (reference sequence).

The chain is built from TRBV25-1 and TRBJ2-1; D is ambiguous. Looked up from germline, CDR1 is MGHDK and CDR2 is SYGVNS. There are 16 residues in the CDR3. Trimming cost V 1 base and J 3 bases, with 13 bases left between them. CDR3 loop: CASSELRETGYNEQFF. CDR3 in DNA: TGTGCCAGCAGTGAATTGAGAGAAACCGGCTACAATGAGCAGTTCTTC.

The J gene is TRBJ2-1, the V gene TRBV19; D is unclear. CDR3 length equals 14 residues. V lost 1 base to trimming and J lost 7 bases, with 11 bases between them. Germline CDR1 is LNHDA and CDR2 is SQIVND (reference sequence). As DNA, the CDR3 is TGTGCCAGTAGTATAGGAAGCGTCTCGAATGAGCAGTTCTTC. This sequence encodes CASSIGSVSNEQFF.

The table lists this clone with a count of one. The chain joins TRBV9 to TRBJ2-3; no clear D. Looked up from germline, CDR1 is SGDLS and CDR2 is YYNGEE. The length of the CDR3 is 14 residues. V lost 0 bases and J 8 bases, leaving 13 bases between the germline ends. In DNA, the CDR3 is TGTGCCAGCAGCGTAGGGGGAACCGTGGGTACGCAGTATTTT. It is translated as CASSVGGTVGTQYF. The full variable domain, in which reference TRBV9 and TRBJ2-3 provide the parts outside the CDR3, is DSGVTQTPKHLITATGQRVTLRCSPRSGDLSVYWYQQSLDQGLQFLIQYYNGEERAKGNILERFSAQQFPDLHSELNLSSLELGDSALYFCASSVGGTVGTQYFGPGTRLTVL.

The chain recombines TRBV28 with TRBJ2-4; 7 bases map to TRBD1. There are 14 residues in the CDR3. J gave up 4 bases and V 6 bases, and 6 bases lay outside the gene matches. The V gene's germline CDR1 is MDHEN and CDR2 SYDVKM. CDR3 protein: CASSPTGVKNIQYF. CDR3 coding DNA: TGTGCCAGCAGCCCAACAGGGGTGAAAAACATTCAGTACTTC.

The chain links TRBV9 to TRBJ2-3; D remains ambiguous. The CDR3 sequence is 14 residues long. Trimming shortened V by 4 bases and J by 1 base, and 10 bases separated the two germline ends. The V gene's germline CDR1 is SGDLS and CDR2 YYNGEE. CDR3 sequence: CASSPRRGTDTQYF. The CDR3 DNA follows: TGTGCCAGCAGCCCGAGACGGGGCACAGATACGCAGTATTTT.

The chain joins TRBV21-1 to TRBJ1-2; whether TRBD1, the table's D call, matches the DNA was not checked. TRBV21-1 is designated a pseudogene. The CDR3 extends over 12 amino acids. The CDR3 coding sequence is TGTGCCAGCAAAAGACAGGTCTATGGCTACACCTTC. Translated: CASKRQVYGYTF.

The rearrangement joins TRBV18 to TRBJ1-3; D is undetermined. The V and J ends lost 7 bases and 1 base respectively, with 8 bases between them. The germline CDR1 and CDR2 sequences are KGHSH and LQKENI. CDR3 length equals 13 residues. The CDR3 DNA reads as TGTGCCAGCTACTCCGCGTCTGGAAACACCATATATTTT. Translation: CASYSASGNTIYF. The entire variable domain, with the rest obtained from reference TRBV18 and TRBJ1-3, is as follows: NAGVMQNPRHLVRRRGQEARLRCSPMKGHSHVYWYRQLPEEGLKFMVYLQKENIIDESGMPKERFSAEFPKEGPSILRIQQVVRGDSAAYFCASYSASGNTIYFGEGSWLTVV.

V gene TRBV9 combines with J gene TRBJ2-1; D is possibly TRBD2 (5 bases). The CDR3 runs 17 residues. From germline, CDR1 is SGDLS and CDR2 YYNGEE. V gave up 6 bases and J gave up 4 bases, with 23 bases separating them. The CDR3 coding sequence is TGTGCCAGCAACTTCGCCCCGGGATCAGAGCCGTACAATGAGCAGTTCTTC. Its translation: CASNFAPGSEPYNEQFF.

The V call is TRBV18, the J call TRBJ2-3; 9 bases are shared with TRBD1. V was clipped by 3 bases and J by 8 bases; unmatched bases: 6. CDR1 is KGHSH, CDR2 LQKENI, per germline. This CDR3 spans 14 amino acids. This CDR3 reads CASSPGQGQGTQYF. Written as DNA, the CDR3 is TGTGCCAGCTCACCGGGACAGGGCCAGGGTACGCAGTATTTT. The full variable domain, rest sourced from reference TRBV18 and TRBJ2-3, is NAGVMQNPRHLVRRRGQEARLRCSPMKGHSHVYWYRQLPEEGLKFMVYLQKENIIDESGMPKERFSAEFPKEGPSILRIQQVVRGDSAAYFCASSPGQGQGTQYFGPGTRLTVL.

This chain connects TRBV7-3 to TRBJ2-5; 13 bases are a match to TRBD2. Germline lookup yields CDR1 SGHTA and CDR2 FQGTGA. The J segment lost 2 bases and the V segment lost 5 bases, leaving 5 bases of the junction unmatched. This CDR3 has 16 residues. This CDR3 is CASSRTSGSGQETQYF. The CDR3, as DNA: TGTGCCAGCAGCAGGACTAGCGGGAGTGGGCAAGAGACCCAGTACTTC.

The chain employs TRBV2 and TRBJ2-5; D gene ambiguous. Between the trimmed V and J ends, which lost 6 bases and 7 bases, there was a span of 15 bases. Germline assignment: CDR1 SNHLY and CDR2 FYNNEI. The CDR3 is 13 residues long. CDR3 coding DNA: TGTGCCAGCAGCGAGGATCTCTGGGGGACCCAGTACTTC. The encoded protein is CASSEDLWGTQYF.

The CDR3 bases are TGCGCCAGCAGCTTGAGCGCAGGGCACCAAGAGACCCAGTACTTC. It specifies CASSLSAGHQETQYF. The V call is TRBV5-1, the J call TRBJ2-5, with D perhaps TRBD1 (5 bases). The CDR3 contains 15 residues. V dropped 1 base and J dropped 0 bases, with 10 bases sitting between them. Germline CDR1 SGHRS, CDR2 YFSETQ. Using reference TRBV5-1 and TRBJ2-5 for the parts outside the CDR3, the full variable domain is KAGVTQTPRYLIKTRGQQVTLSCSPISGHRSVSWYQQTPGQGLQFLFEYFSETQRNKGNFPGRFSGRQFSNSRSEMNVSTLELGDSALYLCASSLSAGHQETQYFGPGTRLLVL.

The chain uses TRBV6-6 and TRBJ1-1, with D hard to call. This CDR3 region has 13 residues. V was pared by 7 bases and J by 0 bases, with 9 bases between. CDR1 and CDR2 (germline): MNHNY, SVGAGI (reference sequence). CDR3 in DNA: TGTGCCAGCATCGGGTCGGTGAACACTGAAGCTTTCTTT. Translated: CASIGSVNTEAFF.

The chain employs TRBV19 and TRBJ2-1; a possible D gene is TRBD2 (6 bases). V lost 1 base, J lost 7 bases, and 14 bases lay in between. CDR1 LNHDA and CDR2 SQIVND come from the germline V gene (reference sequence). The CDR3 contains 15 residues. CDR3 bases: TGTGCCAGTAGTATAGCGGGAGACGTAGCGAATGAGCAGTTCTTC. Its translation is CASSIAGDVANEQFF.

This clone was counted once. This chain connects TRBV30 to TRBJ1-2; D is perhaps TRBD1 (5 bases). The V gene's germline CDR1 is GTSNPN and CDR2 SVGIG (reference sequence). Trimming took off 0 bases at V and 0 bases at J, with 8 bases between the two ends. There are 14 residues in the CDR3. CDR3 protein: CAWSVPGANYGYTF. DNA for the CDR3: TGTGCCTGGAGTGTACCGGGGGCTAACTATGGCTACACCTTC.

The chain uses TRBV19 and TRBJ1-4; unclear D gene. Germline CDR1 and CDR2: LNHDA and SQIVND (reference sequence). Trimming removed 1 base at V and 7 bases at J, with 10 bases between. CDR3 size: 14 residues. CDR3 DNA sequence: TGTGCCAGTAGTATAGTAGTGAGCGGTGAAAAACTGTTTTTT. Encoded protein: CASSIVVSGEKLFF.

The chain recombines TRBV30 with TRBJ2-3, with TRBD2 identical over 7 bases. Germline V gene lookup returns CDR1 GTSNPN and CDR2 SVGIG (reference sequence). The CDR3 consists of 14 residues. V gave up 2 bases and J gave up 1 base; unmatched junction bases: 3. CDR3 loop: CAWSLAGGTDTQYF. In nucleotides, the CDR3 is TGTGCCTGGAGTTTGGCGGGAGGCACAGATACGCAGTATTTT.